This T cell receptor (beta chain) was identified in a study of cytomegalovirus exposure and HLA in healthy donors. About the study: Unique TCRs numbering some 80 million, obtained from HLA-typed donors, made up an early data release. Study results and caveats: The classifier was said to identify cytomegalovirus status with high specificity and sensitivity. What a later analysis reportedly showed was that an Asian-associated ancestry cluster had fewer N-insertions than the 666-donor mean.

This CDR3 spans 13 amino acids. V shed 10 bases and J shed 7 bases, with 16 bases lying between them. The germline V gene has CDR1 MDHEN and CDR2 SYDVKM. About this clone: Its antigen is as yet unknown.

60 Vbeta and 13 Jbeta primers were used in PCR. This table comes from immunoSEQ multiplex PCR, and its TCRdb copy is limited to in-frame clones, with some not included. The repertoire consists of some 90,000 clones, with 81% occurring once and the leading ten covering around a tenth. The clonotype was recovered from a human donor in good health. The sequencing input was PBMCs. The V gene is TRBV28, the J gene TRBJ1-4; D unresolved. The CDR3 here is CATRGESGEKLFF. CDR3 nucleotides: TGTGCCACCCGCGGAGAATCTGGTGAAAAACTGTTTTTT.